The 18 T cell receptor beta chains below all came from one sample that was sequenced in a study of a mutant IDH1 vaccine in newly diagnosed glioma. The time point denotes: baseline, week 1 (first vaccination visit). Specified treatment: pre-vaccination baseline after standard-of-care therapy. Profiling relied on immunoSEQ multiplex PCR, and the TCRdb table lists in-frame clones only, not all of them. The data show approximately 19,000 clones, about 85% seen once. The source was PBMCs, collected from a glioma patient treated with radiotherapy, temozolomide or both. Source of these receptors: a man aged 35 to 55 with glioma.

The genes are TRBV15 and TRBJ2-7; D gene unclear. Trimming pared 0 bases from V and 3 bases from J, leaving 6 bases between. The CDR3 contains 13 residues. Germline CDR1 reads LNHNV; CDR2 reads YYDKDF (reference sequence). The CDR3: CATSRDLGYEQYF. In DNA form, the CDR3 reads TGTGCCACCAGCAGAGACTTGGGCTACGAGCAGTACTTC.

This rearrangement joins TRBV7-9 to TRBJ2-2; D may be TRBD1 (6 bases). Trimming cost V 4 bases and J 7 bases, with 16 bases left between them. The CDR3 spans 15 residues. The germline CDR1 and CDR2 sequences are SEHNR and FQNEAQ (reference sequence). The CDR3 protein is CASSSRTVFLGELFF. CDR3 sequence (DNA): TGTGCCAGCAGCTCACGGACAGTTTTTCTCGGGGAGCTGTTTTTT. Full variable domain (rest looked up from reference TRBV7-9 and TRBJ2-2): DTGVSQNPRHKITKRGQNVTFRCDPISEHNRLYWYRQTLGQGPEFLTYFQNEAQLEKSRLLSDRFSAERPKGSFSTLEIQRTEQGDSAMYLCASSSRTVFLGELFFGEGSRLTVL.

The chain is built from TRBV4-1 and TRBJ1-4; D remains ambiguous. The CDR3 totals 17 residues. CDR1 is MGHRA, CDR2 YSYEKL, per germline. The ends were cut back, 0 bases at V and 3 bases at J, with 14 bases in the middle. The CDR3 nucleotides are TGCGCCAGCAGCCAAGATGAACGGCTGCGGGCTAATGAAAAACTGTTTTTT. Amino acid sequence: CASSQDERLRANEKLFF.

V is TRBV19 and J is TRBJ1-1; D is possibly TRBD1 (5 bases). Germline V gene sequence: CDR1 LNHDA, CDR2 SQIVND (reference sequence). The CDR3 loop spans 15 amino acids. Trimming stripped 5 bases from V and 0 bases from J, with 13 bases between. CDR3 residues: CASSLPGAMNTEAFF. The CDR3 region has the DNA TGTGCCAGTAGTCTCCCCGGGGCAATGAACACTGAAGCTTTCTTT.

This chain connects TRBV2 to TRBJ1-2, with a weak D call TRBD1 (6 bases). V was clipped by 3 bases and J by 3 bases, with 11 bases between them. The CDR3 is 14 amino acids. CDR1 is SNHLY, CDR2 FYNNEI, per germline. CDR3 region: CASSDRQADYGYTF. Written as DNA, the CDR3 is TGTGCCAGCAGTGATAGACAGGCCGACTATGGCTACACCTTC.

CDR3 amino acids: CASSLGVVGMAFF. The CDR3 bases are TGTGCCAGCAGCTTAGGGGTCGTGGGGATGGCTTTCTTT. The gene calls are TRBV7-2 and TRBJ1-1, with D unclear. This CDR3 contains 13 residues. Germline loops: CDR1 SGHTA, CDR2 FQGNSA. Trimming took off 1 base at V and 11 bases at J, with 14 bases between the two ends.

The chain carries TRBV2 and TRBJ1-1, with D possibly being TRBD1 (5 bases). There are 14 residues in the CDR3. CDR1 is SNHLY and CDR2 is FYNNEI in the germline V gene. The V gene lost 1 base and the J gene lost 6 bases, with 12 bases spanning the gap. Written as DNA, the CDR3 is TGTGCCAGCAGTGAAGGGGTGGGGCCCCCTGAAGCTTTCTTT. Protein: CASSEGVGPPEAFF.

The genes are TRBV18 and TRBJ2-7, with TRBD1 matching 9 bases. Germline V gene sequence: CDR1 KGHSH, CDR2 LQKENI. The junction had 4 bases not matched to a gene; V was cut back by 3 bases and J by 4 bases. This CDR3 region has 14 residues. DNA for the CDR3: TGTGCCAGCTCACCCCGAGGACAGGGGTACGAGCAGTACTTC. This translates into CASSPRGQGYEQYF.

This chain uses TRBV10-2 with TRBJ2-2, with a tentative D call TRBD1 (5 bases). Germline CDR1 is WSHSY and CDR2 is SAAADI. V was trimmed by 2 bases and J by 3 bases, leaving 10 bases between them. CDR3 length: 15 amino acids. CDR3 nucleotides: TGCGCCAGCAGTGAGAGGGGCCCCGACACCGGGGAGCTGTTTTTT. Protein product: CASSERGPDTGELFF.

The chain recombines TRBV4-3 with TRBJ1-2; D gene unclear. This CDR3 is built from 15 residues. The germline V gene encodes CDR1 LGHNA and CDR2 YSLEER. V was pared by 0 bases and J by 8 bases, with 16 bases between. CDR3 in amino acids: CASSQDLGTSTGYTF. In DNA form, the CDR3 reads TGCGCCAGCAGCCAAGATCTTGGAACTTCGACCGGCTACACCTTC.

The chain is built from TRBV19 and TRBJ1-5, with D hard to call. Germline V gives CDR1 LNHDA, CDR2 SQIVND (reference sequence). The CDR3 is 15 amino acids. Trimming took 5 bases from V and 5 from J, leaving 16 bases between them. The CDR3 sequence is CASSVQTRVDQPQHF. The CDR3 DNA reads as TGTGCCAGTAGTGTACAGACACGAGTAGATCAGCCCCAGCATTTT. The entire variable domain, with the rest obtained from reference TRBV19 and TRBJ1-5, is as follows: DGGITQSPKYLFRKEGQNVTLSCEQNLNHDAMYWYRQDPGQGLRLIYYSQIVNDFQKGDIAEGYSVSREKKESFPLTVTSAQKNPTAFYLCASSVQTRVDQPQHFGDGTRLSIL.

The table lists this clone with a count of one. The CDR3 sequence is CASSPRRGGVGEQFF. CDR3 sequence (DNA): TGTGCCAGCAGTCCCAGGAGAGGAGGGGTCGGTGAGCAGTTCTTC. This chain joins TRBV7-2 and TRBJ2-1; weak D call: TRBD2 (6 bases). The CDR3 covers 15 residues. Trimming pared 6 bases from V and 9 bases from J, leaving 21 bases between. Germline lookup yields CDR1 SGHTA and CDR2 FQGNSA.

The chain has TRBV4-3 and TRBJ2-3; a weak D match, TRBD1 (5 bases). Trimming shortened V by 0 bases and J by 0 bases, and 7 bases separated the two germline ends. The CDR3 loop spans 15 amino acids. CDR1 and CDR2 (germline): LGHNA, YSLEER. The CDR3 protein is CASSQEYRSTDTQYF. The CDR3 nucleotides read TGCGCCAGCAGCCAAGAATACAGGAGCACAGATACGCAGTATTTT.

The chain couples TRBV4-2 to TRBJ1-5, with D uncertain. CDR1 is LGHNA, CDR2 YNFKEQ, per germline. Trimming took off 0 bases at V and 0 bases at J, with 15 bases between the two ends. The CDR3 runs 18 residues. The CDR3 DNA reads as TGTGCCAGCAGCCAAGATCTCTTTGGGCAGCATAGCAATCAGCCCCAGCATTTT. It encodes CASSQDLFGQHSNQPQHF.

CDR3 sequence: CARDLLTPAGEQYV. DNA for the CDR3: TGTGCCAGGGACCTGTTAACGCCAGCGGGCGAGCAGTACGTC. The chain couples TRBV21-1 to TRBJ2-7; the table's D call, TRBD2, has no DNA check behind it. TRBV21-1 is a known pseudogene. The CDR3 extends over 14 amino acids.

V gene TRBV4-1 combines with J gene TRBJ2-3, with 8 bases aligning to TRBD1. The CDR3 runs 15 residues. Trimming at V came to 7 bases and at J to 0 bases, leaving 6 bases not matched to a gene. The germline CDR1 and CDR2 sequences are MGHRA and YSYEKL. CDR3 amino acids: CASKGQALSTDTQYF. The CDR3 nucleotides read TGCGCCAGCAAGGGACAGGCGCTTAGCACAGATACGCAGTATTTT.

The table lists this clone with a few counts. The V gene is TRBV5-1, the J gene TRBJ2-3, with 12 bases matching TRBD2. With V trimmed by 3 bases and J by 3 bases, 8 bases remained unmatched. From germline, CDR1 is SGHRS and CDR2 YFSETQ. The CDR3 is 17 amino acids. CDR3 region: CASSSLLAGGETDTQYF. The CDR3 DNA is TGCGCCAGCAGCTCGCTACTAGCGGGGGGAGAGACAGATACGCAGTATTTT.

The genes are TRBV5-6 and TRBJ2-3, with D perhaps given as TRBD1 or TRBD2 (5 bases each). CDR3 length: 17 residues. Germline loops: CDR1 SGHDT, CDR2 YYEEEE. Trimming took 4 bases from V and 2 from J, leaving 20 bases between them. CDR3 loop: CASSLQLGAGPTDTQYF. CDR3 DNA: TGTGCCAGCAGCCTTCAGTTGGGAGCAGGGCCCACAGATACGCAGTATTTT.